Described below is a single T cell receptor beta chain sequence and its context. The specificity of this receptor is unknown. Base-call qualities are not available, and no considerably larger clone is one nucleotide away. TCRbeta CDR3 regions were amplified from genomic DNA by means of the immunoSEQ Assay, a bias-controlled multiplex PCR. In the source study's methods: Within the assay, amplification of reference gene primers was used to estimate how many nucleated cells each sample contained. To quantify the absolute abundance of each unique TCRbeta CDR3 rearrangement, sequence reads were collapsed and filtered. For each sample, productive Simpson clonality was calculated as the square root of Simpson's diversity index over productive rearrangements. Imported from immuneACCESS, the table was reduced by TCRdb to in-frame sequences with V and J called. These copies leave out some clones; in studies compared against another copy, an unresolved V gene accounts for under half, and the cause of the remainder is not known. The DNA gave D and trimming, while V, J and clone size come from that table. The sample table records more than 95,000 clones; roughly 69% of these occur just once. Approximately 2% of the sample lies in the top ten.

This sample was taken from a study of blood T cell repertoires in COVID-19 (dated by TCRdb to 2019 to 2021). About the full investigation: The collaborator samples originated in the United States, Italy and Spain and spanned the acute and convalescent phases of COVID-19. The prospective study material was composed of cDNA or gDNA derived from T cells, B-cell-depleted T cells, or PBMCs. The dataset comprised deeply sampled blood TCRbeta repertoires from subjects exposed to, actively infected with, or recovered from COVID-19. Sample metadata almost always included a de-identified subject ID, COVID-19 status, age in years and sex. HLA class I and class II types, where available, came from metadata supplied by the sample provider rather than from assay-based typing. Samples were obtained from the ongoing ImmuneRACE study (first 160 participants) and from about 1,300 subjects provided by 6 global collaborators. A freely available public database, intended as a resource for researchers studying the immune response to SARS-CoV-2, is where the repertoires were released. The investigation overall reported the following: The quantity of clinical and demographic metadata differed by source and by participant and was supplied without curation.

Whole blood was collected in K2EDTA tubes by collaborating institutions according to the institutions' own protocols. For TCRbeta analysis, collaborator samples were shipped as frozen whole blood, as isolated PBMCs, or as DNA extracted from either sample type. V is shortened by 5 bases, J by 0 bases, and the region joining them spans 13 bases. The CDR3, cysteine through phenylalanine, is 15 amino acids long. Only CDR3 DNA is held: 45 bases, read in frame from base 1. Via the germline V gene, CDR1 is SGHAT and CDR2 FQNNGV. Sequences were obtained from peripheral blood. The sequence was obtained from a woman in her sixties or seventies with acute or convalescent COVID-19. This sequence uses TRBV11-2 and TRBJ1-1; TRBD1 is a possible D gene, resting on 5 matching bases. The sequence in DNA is TGTGCCAGCAGCCGTGTTGGGGCAATGAACACTGAAGCTTTCTTT. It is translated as CASSRVGAMNTEAFF.